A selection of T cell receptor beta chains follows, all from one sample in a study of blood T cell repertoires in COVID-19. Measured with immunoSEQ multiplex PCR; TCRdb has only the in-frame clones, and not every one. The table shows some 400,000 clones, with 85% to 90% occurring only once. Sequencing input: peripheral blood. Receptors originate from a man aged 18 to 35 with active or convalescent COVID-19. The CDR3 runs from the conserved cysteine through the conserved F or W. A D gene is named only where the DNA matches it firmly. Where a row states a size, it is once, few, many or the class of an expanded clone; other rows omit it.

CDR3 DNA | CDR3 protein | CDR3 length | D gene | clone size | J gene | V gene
TGCGCCAGCAGTCTTAGACCACTAGGTGTTGAGCAGTTCTTC | CASSLRPLGVEQFF | 14 | . | . | TRBJ2-1 | TRBV23-1
TGCGCCAGCAGCCGCCTCCCGGGACTAGCGGAGGGGGGCAATGAGCAGTTCTTC | CASSRLPGLAEGGNEQFF | 18 | TRBD2 | . | TRBJ2-1 | TRBV4-3
TGCGCCAGCAGCTTGGTTAGGGGGTATGAAGAGACCCAGTACTTC | CASSLVRGYEETQYF | 15 | . | . | TRBJ2-5 | TRBV5-1
TGTGCCAGCAGCCAGAGAAATGGACAGACCTACGAGCAGTACTTC | CASSQRNGQTYEQYF | 15 | . | . | TRBJ2-7 | TRBV4-2
TGTGCCAGCGGTTACCGGACTAATGGAGCCGGGGAGCTGTTTTTT | CASGYRTNGAGELFF | 15 | . | once | TRBJ2-2 | TRBV11-2
TGTGCCAGCAGCGGGCGGGGGGTCGGCTATGGCTACACCTTC | CASSGRGVGYGYTF | 14 | . | . | TRBJ1-2 | TRBV7-2
TGTGCCAGCAGCCGGGGACACCGCACAGATACGCAGTATTTT | CASSRGHRTDTQYF | 14 | . | . | TRBJ2-3 | TRBV9
TGTGCCAGCAGCTTAGCGGGGGGAAATGAGCAGTTCTTC | CASSLAGGNEQFF | 13 | . | . | TRBJ2-1 | TRBV7-9
TGTGCCAGCAGGCGTCCGGGACAGGGAACCGGGGAGCTGTTTTTT | CASRRPGQGTGELFF | 15 | TRBD1 | . | TRBJ2-2 | TRBV6-1
TGTGCCAGCCGTTCGACCGGGGGGGGAGTAAGACACGGCTACACCTTC | CASRSTGGGVRHGYTF | 16 | . | . | TRBJ1-2 | TRBV28
TGTGCCAGCAGTCGAGGACAGGGAATGCTGAAACTGTTTTTT | CASSRGQGMLKLFF | 14 | TRBD1 | . | TRBJ1-4 | TRBV2
TGTGCCACCAGTGACCCCGGGACAGAGATCACCGGGGAGCTGTTTTTT | CATSDPGTEITGELFF | 16 | TRBD1 | . | TRBJ2-2 | TRBV24-1
TGCGCCAGCAGCCAAGCTCCGGGACAGGGAGGTGTTTTGGTTTCACCCCTCCACTTT | CASSQAPGQGGVLVSPLHF | 19 | TRBD1 | . | TRBJ1-6 | TRBV4-3
TGTGCCAGCAGCGTAGGTAGTCCGGGGACAGGGCCCGAGCAGTACTTC | CASSVGSPGTGPEQYF | 16 | TRBD1 | . | TRBJ2-7 | TRBV9
TGCAGTGCTAGTATACCGGGCTCCTACAATGAGCAGTTCTTC | CSASIPGSYNEQFF | 14 | . | . | TRBJ2-1 | TRBV20-1
TGTGCCAGCAGCCCTGACAGGGAGTGGCAGAACACCATATATTTT | CASSPDREWQNTIYF | 15 | TRBD1 | . | TRBJ1-3 | TRBV7-9
TGCGCCAGCAGCCACCAACAGACAGGGGAAAGGTACTTC | CASSHQQTGERYF | 13 | TRBD1 | . | TRBJ2-7 | TRBV4-1